This TCR beta chain originates from a study of T cell clones after liver transplantation. Overall study context: Samples came from ITN030ST, which attempted immunosuppression withdrawal within 2 years of liver transplantation. Pre-transplant mixed lymphocyte reactions yielded third-party-reactive TCRbeta sequences as comparators for graft-donor-reactive sequences. Standard immunosuppression, with no induction, continued until 12-24 months after transplant.

CDR1 is SNHLY and CDR2 is FYNNEI in the germline V gene. The CDR3 runs 15 residues. Trimming removed 7 bases from V and 6 bases from J; junction bases left unmatched: 9. Assay: immunoSEQ multiplex PCR; the TCRdb copy retains only in-frame clones and omits some. The sample shows about 74,000 clones, approximately 80% of them seen only once. The TCR was taken from a human donor who received a liver transplant. The source was CD4+ T cells from blood, collected before liver transplant. V gene TRBV2 combines with J gene TRBJ2-2; 9 positions match TRBD2. CDR3: CASNSDSGSAGELFF. For the CDR3, the DNA is TGTGCCAGCAATTCGGATAGCGGGAGTGCCGGGGAGCTGTTTTTT. Based on the CDR3 plus reference TRBV2 and TRBJ2-2, the full variable domain is EPEVTQTPSHQVTQMGQEVILRCVPISNHLYFYWYRQILGQKVEFLVSFYNNEISEKSEIFDDQFSVERPDGSNFTLKIRSTKLEDSAMYFCASNSDSGSAGELFFGEGSRLTVL.